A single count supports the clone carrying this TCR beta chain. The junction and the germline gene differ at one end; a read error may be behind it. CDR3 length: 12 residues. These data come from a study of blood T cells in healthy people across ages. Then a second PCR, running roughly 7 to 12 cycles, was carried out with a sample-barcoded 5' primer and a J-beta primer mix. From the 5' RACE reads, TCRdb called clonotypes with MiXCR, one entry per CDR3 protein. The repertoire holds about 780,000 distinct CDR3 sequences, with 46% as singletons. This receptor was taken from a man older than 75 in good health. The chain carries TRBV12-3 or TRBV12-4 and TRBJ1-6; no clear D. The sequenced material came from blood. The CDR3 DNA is TGTGCCAGCGGTTTTCCTAATTCACCCCTCCACTTT. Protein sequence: CASGFPNSPLHF.